A single sample gave rise to the 29 T cell receptor beta chains below, sequenced in a study of T cell repertoires in cytomegalovirus infection. MiXCR, run by TCRdb on the reads, gives a single entry per CDR3 protein. Of about 530,000 distinct CDR3 sequences in the sample, around 27% were seen once. The specimen sequenced was PBMCs. The receptors shown here come from a human donor in good health (CMV status not recorded). Some clones in this sample may be carry-over from other donors' samples.

Only a few counts were recorded for this clonotype. The chain recombines TRBV12-3 or TRBV12-4 with TRBJ2-1; D uncertain. This CDR3 has 16 amino acids. Trimming left V 2 bases short and J 6 bases short, with 17 bases between. CDR3 nucleotide sequence: TGTGCCAGCAGTTTACGCGCGCCTCGTCGTAGCAATGAGCAGTTCTTC. Translating it yields CASSLRAPRRSNEQFF.

The chain has TRBV4-1 and TRBJ2-3; TRBD2 is a possible D gene (6 bases). Trimming stripped 5 bases from V and 11 bases from J, with 17 bases between. The germline CDR1 and CDR2 sequences are MGHRA and YSYEKL. CDR3 size: 13 residues. Here the CDR3 reads CASSDLLRDGQYF. For the CDR3, the DNA is TGCGCCAGCAGCGACCTCCTGCGGGATGGGCAGTATTTT.

This clonotype was counted a single time. The gene calls are TRBV19 and TRBJ1-2, with D perhaps TRBD1 (6 bases). The CDR3 totals 20 residues. CDR1 LNHDA and CDR2 SQIVND come from the germline V gene (reference sequence). V lost 1 base, J lost 2 bases, and 26 bases lay in between. The chain's CDR3 is CASSIVPGGNPDRQNYGYTF. The CDR3 bases are TGTGCCAGTAGTATAGTCCCCGGGGGTAATCCGGACAGACAAAACTATGGCTACACCTTC.

Only a few counts were recorded for this clonotype. The chain links TRBV5-4 to TRBJ1-2; a weak D match, TRBD1 (6 bases). V shed 0 bases and J shed 8 bases, with 14 bases lying between them. Germline V CDR1 and CDR2: SGHNT, YYREEE (reference sequence). The CDR3 has 14 amino acids. CDR3 region: CASSLDLGARGYTF. The CDR3 DNA is TGTGCCAGCAGCTTGGATCTGGGGGCGAGGGGCTACACCTTC.

The gene calls are TRBV7-8 and TRBJ1-2; the D is unclear. This CDR3 is built from 13 residues. Looked up from germline, CDR1 is SGHVS and CDR2 is FQNEAQ. V lost 1 base to trimming and J lost 5 bases, with 8 bases between them. In DNA form, the CDR3 reads TGTGCCAGCAGCTTAGGTGAGCGGTATGGCTACACCTTC. This encodes CASSLGERYGYTF.

The chain uses TRBV7-9 and TRBJ1-1; TRBD1 matches at 8 bases. J was trimmed by 0 bases and V by 2 bases; bases with no gene match: 8. This CDR3 has 17 residues. CDR1 is SEHNR, CDR2 FQNEAQ, per germline (reference sequence). The CDR3 here is CASSLPDRVRMNTEAFF. The CDR3 DNA reads as TGTGCCAGCAGCTTACCGGACAGGGTTCGTATGAACACTGAAGCTTTCTTT.

The chain is built from TRBV11-2 and TRBJ2-1, with TRBD2 identical over 8 bases. V was clipped by 4 bases and J by 5 bases; unmatched bases: 7. CDR3 size: 15 residues. CDR1 and CDR2 (germline): SGHAT, FQNNGV. CDR3 residues: CASSSGTRKNNEQFF. The CDR3 region has the DNA TGTGCCAGCAGCTCGGGGACTAGGAAGAACAATGAGCAGTTCTTC.

This clonotype came up a few times. This chain uses TRBV7-2 with TRBJ2-1; 11 bases match TRBD2. The CDR3 totals 16 residues. Germline-derived CDR1 and CDR2 are SGHTA and FQGNSA. The V segment lost 5 bases and the J segment 8 bases; nucleotides outside the gene matches: 11. The CDR3 spells CASSNTLAGGSHEQFF. The CDR3 nucleotides are TGTGCCAGCAGCAACACCCTAGCGGGGGGATCCCATGAGCAGTTCTTC.

This clonotype has only a few counts. The chain links TRBV5-4 to TRBJ2-1; no firm D call. The CDR3 consists of 15 residues. The V gene lost 4 bases and the J gene lost 0 bases, with 11 bases spanning the gap. CDR1 and CDR2 from the germline V gene are SGHNT and YYREEE (reference sequence). The CDR3 DNA follows: TGTGCCAGCAGCAAGGACGGAAACTCCTACAATGAGCAGTTCTTC. As protein: CASSKDGNSYNEQFF.

Only a few counts were recorded for this clonotype. The chain uses TRBV10-1 and TRBJ2-1; TRBD1 is a possible D gene (6 bases). V was cut by 4 bases and J by 11 bases, with 15 bases left in between. Germline CDR1 and CDR2: WNHNN and SYGVQD (reference sequence). The CDR3 is 13 amino acids. This CDR3 reads CASSGLRDTQQFF. In DNA, the CDR3 is TGCGCCAGCAGTGGTCTCCGGGACACTCAGCAGTTCTTC.

This clonotype came up many times. The V call is TRBV7-2, the J call TRBJ2-3; a weak D match, TRBD1 (5 bases). Deletions cut 3 bases from V and 0 bases from J, with 19 bases between. The germline gives CDR1 SGHTA, CDR2 FQGNSA. CDR3 size: 18 residues. This CDR3 is CASSLPPLGAISTDTQYF. As DNA, the CDR3 is TGTGCCAGCAGCTTGCCCCCCTTAGGGGCGATTAGCACAGATACGCAGTATTTT.

The chain combines TRBV7-2 with TRBJ2-3; 10 bases align to TRBD2. Germline lookup yields CDR1 SGHTA and CDR2 FQGNSA. The V and J ends lost 4 bases and 4 bases, in that order; junction bases with no gene match: 5. The CDR3 covers 15 residues. CDR3 DNA: TGTGCCAGCAGCTCTAGCGGGAGTAGCTCAGATACGCAGTATTTT. Translating gives CASSSSGSSSDTQYF.

In this sample, this clonotype turned up many times. This chain connects TRBV6-1 to TRBJ2-4, with TRBD2 matching over 8 bases. Unmatched junction bases numbered 6, after V lost 1 base and J lost 1 base. Germline CDR1 is MNHNS and CDR2 is SASEGT. This CDR3 has 17 amino acids. The CDR3 DNA is TGTGCCAGCAGTGAAGGTCCTAGCGGGTGGGCCAAAAACATTCAGTACTTC. It specifies CASSEGPSGWAKNIQYF.

This clonotype was found a few times. The chain joins TRBV11-2 to TRBJ2-5, with no clear D. The CDR3 extends over 13 amino acids. V was cut by 5 bases and J by 1 base, with 8 bases left in between. Germline CDR1 SGHAT, CDR2 FQNNGV. CDR3 DNA: TGTGCCAGCAGCCCTCAGCCCCAAGAGACCCAGTACTTC. Protein: CASSPQPQETQYF.

This chain links TRBV9 with TRBJ1-2; D is unclear. The CDR3 has 11 residues. Trimming took off 3 bases at V and 6 bases at J, with 6 bases between the two ends. The germline gives CDR1 SGDLS, CDR2 YYNGEE. CDR3 protein: CASSAWDGYTF. CDR3 in DNA: TGTGCCAGCAGCGCTTGGGATGGCTACACCTTC.

The V call is TRBV6-2 or TRBV6-3, the J call TRBJ2-7; D is perhaps TRBD2 (6 bases). Germline V lookup: CDR1 MNHEY, CDR2 SVGEGT. The V gene lost 5 bases and the J gene lost 0 bases, with 17 bases spanning the gap. The CDR3 contains 16 residues. The CDR3 region is CASSQPGTLGSYEQYV. CDR3 in DNA: TGTGCCAGCAGTCAGCCCGGGACTCTCGGCTCCTACGAGCAGTACGTC.

This clonotype was observed at least ten times. This chain joins TRBV7-2 and TRBJ2-3; 8 bases map to TRBD1. The CDR3 has 16 amino acids. CDR1 is SGHTA, CDR2 FQGNSA, per germline. With V trimmed by 4 bases and J by 0 bases, 6 bases remained unmatched. DNA of the CDR3: TGTGCCAGCAGCTCAGACAGGGGTTCTAGCACAGATACGCAGTATTTT. Its translation is CASSSDRGSSTDTQYF.

This clonotype was seen more than once but under ten times. The J gene is TRBJ2-5, the V gene TRBV7-9; no reliable D call. Germline V lookup: CDR1 SEHNR, CDR2 FQNEAQ (reference sequence). CDR3 length: 14 amino acids. Trimming shortened V by 8 bases and J by 0 bases, and 13 bases separated the two germline ends. The chain's CDR3 is CASGPLSYQETQYF. CDR3 nucleotide sequence: TGTGCCAGCGGACCTTTATCGTACCAAGAGACCCAGTACTTC.

The chain employs TRBV11-2 and TRBJ1-1; D remains unclear. The CDR3 length is 13 residues. CDR1 SGHAT and CDR2 FQNNGV come from the germline V gene. V lost 0 bases, J lost 8 bases, and 10 bases lay in between. CDR3 bases: TGTGCCAGCAGCTTAGATCCCGGGTTAGAAGCTTTCTTT. Translating gives CASSLDPGLEAFF.

The CDR3 reads CASSQVGSGGETQYF. In DNA, the CDR3 is TGCGCCAGCAGCCAAGTGGGTAGCGGGGGAGAGACCCAGTACTTC. The rearrangement uses TRBV4-1 and TRBJ2-5; 9 bases are a match to TRBD2. V was clipped by 1 base and J by 4 bases; unmatched bases: 4. This CDR3 spans 15 amino acids. The germline V gene has CDR1 MGHRA and CDR2 YSYEKL.

This chain uses TRBV6-5 with TRBJ1-3, with no clear D. Germline V gene data show CDR1 as MNHEY and CDR2 as SVGAGI. The CDR3 has 15 residues. V lost 0 bases and J 1 base, leaving 7 bases between the germline ends. CDR3 nucleotides: TGTGCCAGCAGTTACTCGATCTTATCTGGAAACACCATATATTTT. This codes for CASSYSILSGNTIYF.

J is TRBJ2-7 and V is TRBV28; 8 nucleotides match TRBD1. Trimming took 5 bases from V and 3 from J; bases not matched to a gene: 6. CDR3 length: 14 residues. The germline gives CDR1 MDHEN, CDR2 SYDVKM. CDR3 in amino acids: CASSRTGRRYEQYF. CDR3 DNA sequence: TGTGCCAGCAGTCGGACAGGGCGTCGCTACGAGCAGTACTTC.

In this sample, this clonotype turned up many times. The CDR3 sequence is CASRPDRGQNYGYTF. The CDR3 region has the DNA TGTGCCAGCAGACCCGACAGGGGGCAAAACTATGGCTACACCTTC. The chain couples TRBV6-1 to TRBJ1-2; 10 bases are a match to TRBD1. This CDR3 has 15 residues. Trimming cost V 6 bases and J 2 bases; bases outside gene matches: 6. The germline V gene encodes CDR1 MNHNS and CDR2 SASEGT.

This clonotype was found many times. V usage is TRBV7-2 and J usage is TRBJ1-2; D is perhaps TRBD1 (5 bases). Germline V gives CDR1 SGHTA, CDR2 FQGNSA. Trimming removed 1 base from V and 3 bases from J, with 12 bases in between. The length of the CDR3 is 15 residues. The DNA for the CDR3 is TGTGCCAGCAGCTTAGATTTGTGGGACGACTATGGCTACACCTTC. Amino acid sequence: CASSLDLWDDYGYTF.

The table lists this clonotype with many counts. The rearrangement uses TRBV7-2 and TRBJ1-1, with a weak D call TRBD1 (5 bases). Germline values: CDR1 SGHTA, CDR2 FQGNSA. With 6 bases removed from V and 4 bases from J, the gap between germline ends came to 15 bases. This CDR3 region has 14 residues. CDR3 in DNA: TGTGCCAGCAGACGTCCGTCCGGGGGCACTGAAGCTTTCTTT. Its translation: CASRRPSGGTEAFF.

A word on this clonotype: Mismatch with germline at one junction end may stem from a read error. The chain joins TRBV4-3 to TRBJ2-1; 11 bases match TRBD2. Looked up from germline, CDR1 is LGHNA and CDR2 is YSLEER. The CDR3 covers 15 residues. The CDR3 DNA reads as TGCGCCAGCAGCCCCGGGACTAGCGGATACAATGAGCAGTTATTC. This gives the protein CASSPGTSGYNEQLF.

V and J are TRBV5-1 and TRBJ1-5, with D unresolved. The CDR3 runs to 15 residues. CDR1 is SGHRS, CDR2 YFSETQ, per germline. The V gene lost 4 bases and the J gene lost 7 bases, with 18 bases spanning the gap. This CDR3 is CASSLNGERWQPQHF. In DNA form, the CDR3 reads TGCGCCAGCAGCCTAAACGGGGAGCGATGGCAGCCCCAGCATTTT.

The chain carries TRBV6-5 and TRBJ2-7; TRBD1 matches at 10 bases. Germline V gives CDR1 MNHEY, CDR2 SVGAGI. The CDR3 consists of 17 residues. V trimming: 3 bases; J trimming: 0 bases; junction bases outside the gene matches: 8. The CDR3 reads CASSYGWGQGTSYEQYF. The CDR3 coding sequence is TGTGCCAGCAGTTATGGATGGGGACAGGGGACCTCCTACGAGCAGTACTTC.

This clonotype was observed a handful of times. V is TRBV7-9 and J is TRBJ2-2; no firm D call. The CDR3 sequence is 14 residues long. V lost 7 bases to trimming and J lost 2 bases, with 11 bases between them. Germline assignment: CDR1 SEHNR and CDR2 FQNEAQ (reference sequence). The CDR3 protein is CASKSDFNTGELFF. In nucleotides, the CDR3 is TGTGCCAGCAAGTCAGATTTCAACACCGGGGAGCTGTTTTTT.